Below, 24 T cell receptor beta chains from the same sample are listed, as sequenced in a study of CD8 T cells in ankylosing spondylitis. The antigens these receptors bind are not known. General study findings and limits: There was a TCR beta motif, made of eight highly homologous variants, that appeared characteristic of ankylosing spondylitis blood.

TCRdb re-derived calls from the 5' RACE reads in MiXCR, one entry per CDR3 protein. The sample has under 950,000 distinct CDR3 sequences; under 20% are singletons. Source material: blood, either unsorted or a sorted T cell fraction (not recorded which). The origin of the receptors is a male donor with ankylosing spondylitis.

The rearrangement uses TRBV5-1 and TRBJ2-3; D tentatively fits TRBD1 or TRBD2 (6 bases each). Germline-derived CDR1 and CDR2 are SGHRS and YFSETQ. The V and J ends lost 0 bases and 2 bases respectively, with 13 bases between them. The CDR3 contains 16 residues. CDR3 DNA: TGCGCCAGCAGCTTGGGGGGGGCATCTTTCACAGATACGCAGTATTTT. Amino acid sequence: CASSLGGASFTDTQYF.

The rearrangement links TRBV7-8 to TRBJ1-2; a weak D match, TRBD1 (5 bases). The germline gives CDR1 SGHVS, CDR2 FQNEAQ. Between the trimmed V and J ends, which lost 3 bases and 1 base, there was a span of 15 bases. The CDR3 is 16 amino acids. CDR3 in amino acids: CASSFGAGELNYGYTF. The CDR3 DNA sequence: TGTGCCAGCAGCTTCGGGGCGGGGGAACTTAACTATGGCTACACCTTC. Full variable domain (remainder filled in from reference TRBV7-8 and TRBJ1-2): GAGVSQSPRYKVAKRGQDVALRCDPISGHVSLFWYQQALGQGPEFLTYFQNEAQLDKSGLPSDRFFAERPEGSVSTLKIQRTQQEDSAVYLCASSFGAGELNYGYTFGSGTRLTVV.

The V gene is TRBV7-2, the J gene TRBJ2-3; TRBD2 matches at 8 bases. CDR3 length: 16 residues. Germline values: CDR1 SGHTA, CDR2 FQGNSA. With 5 bases clipped from V and 0 bases from J, the junction kept 7 bases outside the gene matches. The CDR3 nucleotides read TGTGCCAGCAGCCCAGATAGCGGGGCTAGCACAGATACGCAGTATTTT. This translates into CASSPDSGASTDTQYF.

The chain couples TRBV10-3 to TRBJ2-5, with no clear D. Germline CDR1 reads ENHRY; CDR2 reads SYGVKD. The CDR3 runs to 13 residues. Trimming pared 6 bases from V and 5 bases from J, leaving 13 bases between. The CDR3 reads CAIRDGLTETQYF. CDR3 DNA: TGTGCCATCAGGGACGGTTTGACGGAGACCCAGTACTTC.

This clonotype was picked up one time. This rearrangement joins TRBV4-2 to TRBJ2-2, with TRBD2 identical over 10 bases. This CDR3 is 19 amino acids long. Germline-derived CDR1 and CDR2 are LGHNA and YNFKEQ. The V segment lost 1 base and the J segment 7 bases; nucleotides outside the gene matches: 15. CDR3 nucleotides: TGTGCCAGCAGCCAAGTGATGTCCGTTAGCGGGAGGTTTGTCGGGGAGCTGTTTTTT. This translates into CASSQVMSVSGRFVGELFF.

The sample holds a few counts of this clonotype. The chain uses TRBV20-1 and TRBJ1-4, with 8 nucleotides matching TRBD1. V was pared by 4 bases and J by 6 bases, with 10 bases of the junction left unmatched. Germline lookup yields CDR1 DFQATT and CDR2 SNEGSKA (reference sequence). The CDR3 length is 15 residues. Here the CDR3 DNA reads TGCAGTGCTAATGCAGGGGGCAGTGGTTATGAAAAACTGTTTTTT. Translating it yields CSANAGGSGYEKLFF.

The rearrangement links TRBV5-1 to TRBJ2-7; D possibly corresponds to TRBD2 (6 bases). CDR3 size: 13 residues. CDR1 and CDR2 from the germline V gene are SGHRS and YFSETQ. Trimming removed 2 bases at V and 3 bases at J, with 9 bases between. CDR3 in DNA: TGCGCCAGCAGCTTCCGGGGGAACTACGAGCAGTACTTC. This sequence encodes CASSFRGNYEQYF.

CDR3 nucleotides: TGCGCCAGCAGCTTTACCCCGGGGGATACCTACGAGCAGTACTTC. Amino acid sequence: CASSFTPGDTYEQYF. The rearrangement links TRBV5-1 to TRBJ2-7; possible D gene TRBD2, 6 bases. Germline lookup yields CDR1 SGHRS and CDR2 YFSETQ. The CDR3 runs to 15 residues. V lost 2 bases and J lost 2, with 14 bases in between.

The rearrangement links TRBV19 to TRBJ1-1, with 9 bases lining up with TRBD1. CDR3 size: 15 residues. Trimming cost V 6 bases and J 3 bases; bases outside gene matches: 8. Germline V gives CDR1 LNHDA, CDR2 SQIVND (reference sequence). The CDR3 here is CASSGTGIGDTEAFF. CDR3 DNA sequence: TGTGCCAGTAGCGGGACAGGGATCGGCGACACTGAAGCTTTCTTT.

CDR3 bases: TGTGCCAGCTCCCTAACAGGGAGGGAAGGCTACACCTTC. Its translation: CASSLTGREGYTF. The chain carries TRBV27 and TRBJ1-2; maybe TRBD1 (6 bases). CDR1 MNHEY and CDR2 SMNVEV come from the germline V gene (reference sequence). Trimming shortened V by 8 bases and J by 8 bases, and 18 bases separated the two germline ends. CDR3 size: 13 residues.

The V call is TRBV29-1, the J call TRBJ2-1, with TRBD2 matching 9 bases. J lost 6 bases, V lost 2 bases, and 5 bases had no gene match. The CDR3 is 14 amino acids. In germline, CDR1 is SQVTM, CDR2 ANQGSEA. The CDR3 reads CSVEPREGLNEQFF. Written as DNA, the CDR3 is TGCAGCGTTGAACCGCGGGAGGGCCTCAATGAGCAGTTCTTC.

This chain joins TRBV2 and TRBJ1-2, with TRBD1 matching over 7 bases. Germline CDR1 SNHLY, CDR2 FYNNEI. The V and J ends lost 3 bases and 5 bases, in that order; junction bases with no gene match: 9. The CDR3 loop spans 15 amino acids. In DNA, the CDR3 is TGTGCCAGCAGTGAGGACAGGACATTCTTTTATGGCTACACCTTC. Protein product: CASSEDRTFFYGYTF.

A few counts support this clonotype. This chain uses TRBV9 with TRBJ2-7, with D perhaps given as TRBD1 or TRBD2 (5 bases each). Germline V lookup: CDR1 SGDLS, CDR2 YYNGEE. CDR3 length: 15 residues. The germline V and J ends were trimmed by 0 bases and 2 bases, with 12 bases remaining between them. For the CDR3, the DNA is TGTGCCAGCAGCGTAGGAGGGGACGGCACCTACGAGCAGTACTTC. Its translation: CASSVGGDGTYEQYF.

This clonotype came up a few times. The chain joins TRBV7-9 to TRBJ2-7; 9 bases are a match to TRBD2. With V trimmed by 4 bases and J by 4 bases, 8 bases remained unmatched. Germline CDR1 and CDR2: SEHNR and FQNEAQ (reference sequence). The CDR3 is 15 amino acids. DNA for the CDR3: TGTGCCAGCAGCTCCTTAGCGGGGGCACCATACGAGCAGTACTTC. Its protein product is CASSSLAGAPYEQYF.

This clonotype was recorded a few times. This chain uses TRBV20-1 with TRBJ2-7; 9 bases match TRBD2. There are 14 residues in the CDR3. J lost 4 bases, V lost 2 bases, and 6 bases had no gene match. CDR1 and CDR2 (germline): DFQATT, SNEGSKA (reference sequence). CDR3 loop: CSARSLAGSYEQYF. DNA of the CDR3: TGCAGTGCTAGAAGCCTAGCGGGGTCATACGAGCAGTACTTC.

This sequence joins TRBV7-9 and TRBJ1-1, with no clear D. The germline V and J ends were trimmed by 7 bases and 2 bases, with 8 bases remaining between them. CDR1 and CDR2 (germline): SEHNR, FQNEAQ (reference sequence). The CDR3 is 12 residues long. The CDR3, as DNA: TGTGCCAGCAAGGACGTTAACACTGAAGCTTTCTTT. This gives the protein CASKDVNTEAFF.

This clonotype was seen more than once but under ten times. The chain combines TRBV12-3 or TRBV12-4 with TRBJ2-5; perhaps D is TRBD1 or TRBD2 (5 bases each). The CDR3 extends over 13 amino acids. The V gene lost 3 bases and the J gene lost 1 base, with 6 bases spanning the gap. This CDR3 is CASSFGAQETQYF. The CDR3 DNA is TGTGCCAGCAGTTTCGGGGCCCAAGAGACCCAGTACTTC.

This chain connects TRBV3-1 to TRBJ2-3, with unresolved D. The CDR3 covers 14 residues. The V end lost 1 base, the J end lost 3 bases, and 8 bases lay between the germline ends. Germline CDR1 reads LGHDT; CDR2 reads YNNKEL (reference sequence). The CDR3 loop reads CASSQADPTDTQYF. The CDR3 DNA reads as TGTGCCAGCAGCCAAGCGGACCCAACAGATACGCAGTATTTT.

The chain recombines TRBV29-1 with TRBJ2-1; maybe TRBD2 (6 bases). There are 12 residues in the CDR3. Per germline, CDR1 SQVTM and CDR2 ANQGSEA. V was shortened by 5 bases and J by 8 bases, with 13 bases between the two germline ends. The CDR3 DNA is TGCAGCGTTAAACGGGAGCTTTATGAGCAGTTCTTC. Protein product: CSVKRELYEQFF.

This clonotype has more than one count but fewer than ten. This rearrangement joins TRBV7-2 to TRBJ2-1; D not certain. CDR1 is SGHTA and CDR2 is FQGNSA in the germline V gene. The CDR3 totals 13 residues. V lost 1 base and J lost 13, with 14 bases in between. CDR3 loop: CASSLGSYISQFF. CDR3 in DNA: TGTGCCAGCAGCTTAGGTTCGTATATCAGCCAGTTCTTC.

This clonotype was counted a few times. V gene TRBV7-9 combines with J gene TRBJ1-6, with D tentatively TRBD1 (5 bases). Germline CDR1 and CDR2: SEHNR and FQNEAQ (reference sequence). Trimming removed 1 base at V and 7 bases at J, with 14 bases between. CDR3 size: 16 residues. The CDR3 region has the DNA TGTGCCAGCAGCTTAGGCGGGGCAGCTTGGAATTCACCCCTCCACTTT. It encodes CASSLGGAAWNSPLHF. Using reference TRBV7-9 and TRBJ1-6 for the parts outside the CDR3, the full variable domain is DTGVSQNPRHKITKRGQNVTFRCDPISEHNRLYWYRQTLGQGPEFLTYFQNEAQLEKSRLLSDRFSAERPKGSFSTLEIQRTEQGDSAMYLCASSLGGAAWNSPLHFGNGTRLTVT.

At least ten counts were recorded for this clonotype. V is TRBV6-4 and J is TRBJ1-1; the match to TRBD1 covers 7 bases. The germline V gene has CDR1 MRHNA and CDR2 SNTAGT. With V trimmed by 10 bases and J by 3 bases, 11 bases remained unmatched. This CDR3 is 14 amino acids long. The CDR3 loop is CATRDSSLDTEAFF. CDR3 nucleotide sequence: TGTGCCACCCGGGACAGTTCATTGGACACTGAAGCTTTCTTT.

This chain connects TRBV14 to TRBJ1-2; 7 bases line up with TRBD1. The CDR3 length is 15 residues. Germline CDR1 SGHDN, CDR2 FVKESK. Trimming at V came to 4 bases and at J to 4 bases, leaving 9 bases not matched to a gene. Here the CDR3 DNA reads TGTGCCAGCAGCCCGACGACAGGGATGGGCTATGGCTACACCTTC. This gives the protein CASSPTTGMGYGYTF.

The V call is TRBV15, the J call TRBJ1-1; no reliable D call. Germline CDR1 reads LNHNV; CDR2 reads YYDKDF (reference sequence). Trimming took 0 bases from V and 4 from J, leaving 9 bases between them. There are 14 residues in the CDR3. The CDR3 loop reads CATSRDLTGTEAFF. For the CDR3, the DNA is TGTGCCACCAGCAGAGATCTTACGGGCACTGAAGCTTTCTTT.